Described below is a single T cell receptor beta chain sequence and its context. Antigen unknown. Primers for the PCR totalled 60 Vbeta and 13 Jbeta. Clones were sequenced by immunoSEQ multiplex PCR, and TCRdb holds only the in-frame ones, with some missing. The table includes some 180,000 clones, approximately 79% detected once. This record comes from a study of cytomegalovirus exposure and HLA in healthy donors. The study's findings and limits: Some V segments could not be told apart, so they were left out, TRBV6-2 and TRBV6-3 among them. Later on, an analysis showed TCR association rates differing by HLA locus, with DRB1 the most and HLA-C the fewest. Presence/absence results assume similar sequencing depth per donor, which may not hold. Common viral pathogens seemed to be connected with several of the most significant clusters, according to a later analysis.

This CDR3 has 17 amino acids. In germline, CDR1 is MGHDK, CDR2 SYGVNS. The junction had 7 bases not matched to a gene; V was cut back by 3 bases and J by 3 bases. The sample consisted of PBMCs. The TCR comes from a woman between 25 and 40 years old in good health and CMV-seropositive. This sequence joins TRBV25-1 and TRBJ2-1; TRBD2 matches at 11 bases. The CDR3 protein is CASSDGSSGGNYNEQFF. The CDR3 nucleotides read TGTGCCAGCAGTGACGGATCTAGCGGGGGGAACTACAATGAGCAGTTCTTC.